This T cell receptor beta chain was documented in a study of blood T cell repertoires in COVID-19. Study-wide context: Sites in the United States, Italy and Spain provided acute and convalescent COVID-19 samples. PBMCs, B-cell-depleted T cells, or T cells were the source of the cDNA or gDNA that made up the material.

In the original analysis: Counts of nucleated cells, estimated from reference gene primer amplification, were obtained. Profiled with immunoSEQ multiplex PCR; TCRdb holds only in-frame clones, not every one. V and J calls plus clone size are reproduced from that table; the DNA served to infer D and trimming. The sample includes some 180,000 clones, more than 75% of them seen just once. The CDR3 has 16 residues. The V and J ends lost 3 bases and 2 bases, in that order; junction bases with no gene match: 8. Germline V gene lookup returns CDR1 SGHTA and CDR2 FQGNSA. This receptor was obtained from a man younger than 30 with COVID-19, enrolled during active disease. The chain carries TRBV7-2 and TRBJ2-7, with 9 bases that match TRBD2. Sequenced: peripheral blood. CDR3 in DNA: TGTGCCAGCAGCTTCCCTGGCGGGAGGGGAGCCTACGAGCAGTACTTC. Amino acid sequence: CASSFPGGRGAYEQYF.